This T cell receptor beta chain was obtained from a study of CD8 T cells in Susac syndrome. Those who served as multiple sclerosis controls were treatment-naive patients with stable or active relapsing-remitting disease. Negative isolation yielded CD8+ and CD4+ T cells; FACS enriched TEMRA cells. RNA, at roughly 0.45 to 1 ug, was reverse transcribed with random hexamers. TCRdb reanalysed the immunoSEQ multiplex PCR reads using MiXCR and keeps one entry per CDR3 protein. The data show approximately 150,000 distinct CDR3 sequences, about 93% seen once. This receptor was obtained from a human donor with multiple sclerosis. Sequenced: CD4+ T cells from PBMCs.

Written as DNA, the CDR3 is TGCAGTGCTAGTCCCAGAGTGGCCGGGGCCAACGTCCTGACTTTC. Translation: CSASPRVAGANVLTF. This chain joins TRBV20-1 and TRBJ2-6; no firm D call. The CDR3 spans 15 residues. CDR1 and CDR2 (germline): DFQATT, SNEGSKA (reference sequence). Trimming took 3 bases from V and 4 from J, leaving 13 bases between them.